The TCR beta chain under discussion was sequenced for a study of blood T cell repertoires in COVID-19. Germline V gene sequence: CDR1 SGHRS, CDR2 YFSETQ. V lost 2 bases to trimming and J lost 3 bases, with 9 bases between them. The CDR3 runs to 13 residues. Data came from immunoSEQ multiplex PCR; TCRdb stores just in-frame clones and leaves some out. The sample has about 270,000 clones; 65% to 90% are singletons. Specimen: peripheral blood. This sequence was found in a woman aged 60-75 years with active or convalescent COVID-19. The chain employs TRBV5-1 and TRBJ2-7; maybe TRBD1 (6 bases). The CDR3 region is CASSFGQLYEQYF. CDR3 nucleotide sequence: TGCGCCAGCAGCTTCGGACAGCTCTACGAGCAGTACTTC.